This T cell receptor (beta chain) was sequenced during a study of T cells in Graves' hyperthyroidism and ophthalmopathy. Amplified regions were TCR beta CDR3 sequences from RNA transcripts. With the HTBI primer set, the TCR CDR3 went through a first round of RT-PCR. MiXCR, applied by TCRdb to the multiplex PCR reads, yields one record per CDR3 protein. The table includes about 640,000 distinct CDR3 sequences, less than 25% detected once. This clonotype was seen at least ten times. The sequence was obtained from a man aged 25-40 years with Graves' ophthalmopathy. Sequences were obtained from blood.

In DNA form, the CDR3 reads TGTGCCAGCGGCTGGGAGTCCTACAATGAGCAGTTCTTC. This gives the protein CASGWESYNEQFF. The chain employs TRBV12-3 or TRBV12-4 and TRBJ2-1, with a possible D match to TRBD2 (5 bases). This CDR3 is 13 amino acids long. V was trimmed by 8 bases and J by 1 base, leaving 9 bases between them.